Each of the 3 T cell receptor beta chains below was sequenced from the same sample in a study of T cells in Graves' hyperthyroidism and ophthalmopathy. TCR beta CDR3 region amplification was performed from RNA transcripts. The study used the HTBI primer set for a first-round RT-PCR of the TCR CDR3. TCRdb fed the multiplex PCR reads into MiXCR, producing one record per CDR3 protein. The sample shows over 700,000 distinct CDR3 sequences, 15% to 20% of them seen only once. The sample comprised blood. The receptors stem from a woman between 50 and 59 years old with Graves' hyperthyroidism that later progressed to Graves' ophthalmopathy.

The rearrangement uses TRBV25-1 and TRBJ2-5; D might be TRBD1 (5 bases). The CDR3 totals 15 residues. Germline-derived CDR1 and CDR2 are MGHDK and SYGVNS. Trimming pared 2 bases from V and 3 bases from J, leaving 13 bases between. The CDR3 DNA reads as TGTGCCAGCAGTGAACCCGGCTGGGGCGAAGAGACCCAGTACTTC. As protein: CASSEPGWGEETQYF. Full variable domain (remainder filled in from reference TRBV25-1 and TRBJ2-5): EADIYQTPRYLVIGTGKKITLECSQTMGHDKMYWYQQDPGMELHLIHYSYGVNSTEKGDLSSESTVSRIRTEHFPLTLESARPSHTSQYLCASSEPGWGEETQYFGPGTRLLVL.

The genes are TRBV9 and TRBJ1-3; unclear D gene. The CDR3 has 14 residues. The V end lost 0 bases, the J end lost 3 bases, and 7 bases lay between the germline ends. Germline V lookup: CDR1 SGDLS, CDR2 YYNGEE. The CDR3 coding sequence is TGTGCCAGCAGCGTAGAAGTGGTTGGAAACACCATATATTTT. This codes for CASSVEVVGNTIYF.

The CDR3 coding sequence is TGTGCCAGCAGCTTAAATCAAGCGGGGGGCACAGATACGCAGTATTTT. Protein sequence: CASSLNQAGGTDTQYF. The rearrangement uses TRBV11-2 and TRBJ2-3, with 8 positions matching TRBD2. Germline V CDR1 and CDR2: SGHAT, FQNNGV. The CDR3 is 16 amino acids. The V and J ends lost 2 bases and 1 base, in that order; junction bases with no gene match: 5.